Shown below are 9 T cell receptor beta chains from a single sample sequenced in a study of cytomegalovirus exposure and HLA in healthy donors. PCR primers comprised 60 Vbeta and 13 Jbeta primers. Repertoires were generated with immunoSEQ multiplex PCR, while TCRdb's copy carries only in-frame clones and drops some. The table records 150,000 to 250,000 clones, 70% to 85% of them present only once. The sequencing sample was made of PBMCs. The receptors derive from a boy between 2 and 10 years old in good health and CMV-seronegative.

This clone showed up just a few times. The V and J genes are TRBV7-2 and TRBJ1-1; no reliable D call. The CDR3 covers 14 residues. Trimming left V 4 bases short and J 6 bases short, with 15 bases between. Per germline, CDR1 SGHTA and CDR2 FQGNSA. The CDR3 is CASSSWGGGAEAFF. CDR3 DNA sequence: TGTGCCAGCAGCTCATGGGGAGGAGGCGCTGAAGCTTTCTTT. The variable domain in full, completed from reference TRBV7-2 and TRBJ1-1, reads GAGVSQSPSNKVTEKGKDVELRCDPISGHTALYWYRQSLGQGLEFLIYFQGNSAPDKSGLPSDRFSAERTGGSVSTLTIQRTQQEDSAVYLCASSSWGGGAEAFFGQGTRLTVV.

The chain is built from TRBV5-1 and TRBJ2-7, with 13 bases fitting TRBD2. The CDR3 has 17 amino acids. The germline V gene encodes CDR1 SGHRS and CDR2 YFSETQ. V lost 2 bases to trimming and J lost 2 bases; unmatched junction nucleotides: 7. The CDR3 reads CASSLFPGTSGAYEQYF. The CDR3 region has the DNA TGCGCCAGCAGCTTATTTCCCGGGACTAGCGGGGCCTACGAGCAGTACTTC.

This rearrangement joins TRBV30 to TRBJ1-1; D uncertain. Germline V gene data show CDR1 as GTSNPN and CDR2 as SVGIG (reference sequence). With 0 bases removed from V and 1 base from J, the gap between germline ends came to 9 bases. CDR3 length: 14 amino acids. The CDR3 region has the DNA TGTGCCTGGAGTGTAAGTGTTAGGAACACTGAAGCTTTCTTT. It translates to CAWSVSVRNTEAFF.

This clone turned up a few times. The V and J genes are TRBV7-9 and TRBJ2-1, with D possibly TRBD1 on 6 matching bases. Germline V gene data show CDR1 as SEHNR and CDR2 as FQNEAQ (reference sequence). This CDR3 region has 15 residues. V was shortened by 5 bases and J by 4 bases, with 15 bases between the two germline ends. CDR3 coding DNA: TGTGCCAGCAGCCGGGGCAGGACAGAATACAATGAGCAGTTCTTC. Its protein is CASSRGRTEYNEQFF.

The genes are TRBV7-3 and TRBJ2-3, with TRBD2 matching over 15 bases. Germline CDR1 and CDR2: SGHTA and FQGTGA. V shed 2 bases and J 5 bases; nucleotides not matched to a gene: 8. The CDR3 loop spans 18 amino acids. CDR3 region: CASSLGGLAGGQGDTQYF. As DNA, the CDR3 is TGTGCCAGCAGCTTAGGGGGACTAGCGGGGGGACAGGGAGATACGCAGTATTTT. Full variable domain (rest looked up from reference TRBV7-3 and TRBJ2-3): GAGVSQTPSNKVTEKGKYVELRCDPISGHTALYWYRQSLGQGPEFLIYFQGTGAADDSGLPNDRFFAVRPEGSVSTLKIQRTERGDSAVYLCASSLGGLAGGQGDTQYFGPGTRLTVL.

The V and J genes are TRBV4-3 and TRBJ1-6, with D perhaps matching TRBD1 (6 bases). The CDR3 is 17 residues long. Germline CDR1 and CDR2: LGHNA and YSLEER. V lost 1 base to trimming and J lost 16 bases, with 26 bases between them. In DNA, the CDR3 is TGCGCCAGCAGCCAAGTCGTTTCTCTGGGACACCCCTTTCTACTCCACTTT. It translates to CASSQVVSLGHPFLLHF.

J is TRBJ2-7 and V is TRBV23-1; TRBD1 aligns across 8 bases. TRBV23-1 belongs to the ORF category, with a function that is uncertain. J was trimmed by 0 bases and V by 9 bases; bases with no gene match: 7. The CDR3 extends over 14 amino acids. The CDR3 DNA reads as TGCGCCAGGGGGAGGACAGGGAACTCCTACGAGCAGTACTTC. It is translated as CARGRTGNSYEQYF.

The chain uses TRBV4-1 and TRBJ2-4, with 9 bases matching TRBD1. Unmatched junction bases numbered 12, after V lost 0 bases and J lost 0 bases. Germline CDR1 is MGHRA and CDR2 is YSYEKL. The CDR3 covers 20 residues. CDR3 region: CASSQESGTGYPVAKNIQYF. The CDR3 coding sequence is TGCGCCAGCAGCCAAGAATCCGGGACAGGGTACCCCGTAGCCAAAAACATTCAGTACTTC.

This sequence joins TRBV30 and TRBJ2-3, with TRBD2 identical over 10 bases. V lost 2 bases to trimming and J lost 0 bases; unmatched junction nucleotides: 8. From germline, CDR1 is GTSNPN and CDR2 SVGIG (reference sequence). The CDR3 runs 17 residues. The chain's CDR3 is CAWSPLRTSGSTDTQYF. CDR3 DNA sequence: TGTGCCTGGAGTCCACTCCGGACTAGCGGAAGCACAGATACGCAGTATTTT.